This TCR beta chain was sequenced in a study of T cell responses to AZD1222 COVID-19 vaccine. Study-wide results and caveats: Females made up more of the donors, who were largely white British, and clonal diversity may have come out too low. Baseline seropositivity characterized only a handful of AZD1222 recipients. None of the repertoires were sampled until the peak T cell response had passed. Unmutated variant regions reportedly attract nearly half of all spike-specific TCRs.

This clone was recorded once. What it binds is unknown. CDR3 length: 11 residues. Germline V gene sequence: CDR1 DFQATT, CDR2 SNEGSKA (reference sequence). Deletions cut 6 bases from V and 9 bases from J, with 13 bases between. Measured with immunoSEQ multiplex PCR; TCRdb has only the in-frame clones, and not every one. The table records 97,000 or so clones, roughly 84% of them present only once. The sequence derives from an adult in good health. Sequenced here: peripheral blood, sampled on day 0 of AZD1222 vaccination. The chain recombines TRBV20-1 with TRBJ2-3; D may be TRBD2 (6 bases). CDR3: CSAIASVTQYF. The CDR3 DNA sequence: TGCAGTGCCATCGCTAGCGTCACGCAGTATTTT.